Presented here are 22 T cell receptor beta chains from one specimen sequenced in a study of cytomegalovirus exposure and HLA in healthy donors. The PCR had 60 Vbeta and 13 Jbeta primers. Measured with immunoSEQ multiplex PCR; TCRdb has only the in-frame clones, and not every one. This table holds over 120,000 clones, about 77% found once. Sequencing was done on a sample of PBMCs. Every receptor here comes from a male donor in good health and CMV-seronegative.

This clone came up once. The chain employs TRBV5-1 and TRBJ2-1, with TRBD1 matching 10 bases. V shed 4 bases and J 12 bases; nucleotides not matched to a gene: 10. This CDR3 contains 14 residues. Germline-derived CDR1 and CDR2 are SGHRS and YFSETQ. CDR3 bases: TGCGCCAGCAGCATGACAGGGGGCAAAGATGGGCAGTTCTTC. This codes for CASSMTGGKDGQFF.

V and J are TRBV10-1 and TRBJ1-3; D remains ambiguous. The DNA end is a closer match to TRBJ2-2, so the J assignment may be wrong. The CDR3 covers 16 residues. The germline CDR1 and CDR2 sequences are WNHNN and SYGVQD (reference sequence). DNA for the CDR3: TGCGCCAGCAGTGAGTCGACTCGTGAGAACACCGGGGAGCTGTTTTTT. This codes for CASSESTRENTGELFF.

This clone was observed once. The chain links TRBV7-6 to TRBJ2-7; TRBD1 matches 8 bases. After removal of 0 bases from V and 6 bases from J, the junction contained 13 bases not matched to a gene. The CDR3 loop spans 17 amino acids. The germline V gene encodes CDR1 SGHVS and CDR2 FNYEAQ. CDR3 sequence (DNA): TGTGCCAGCAGCTTAGCGCTTAGTTCGGCAGGGGGCGGCGAGCAGTACTTC. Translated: CASSLALSSAGGGEQYF.

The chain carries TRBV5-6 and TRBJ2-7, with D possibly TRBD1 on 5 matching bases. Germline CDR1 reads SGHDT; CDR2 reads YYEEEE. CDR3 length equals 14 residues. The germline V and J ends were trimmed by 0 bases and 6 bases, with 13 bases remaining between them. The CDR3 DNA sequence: TGTGCCAGCAGCTTGGGTCAGGGCTTGCTCGAGCAGTACTTC. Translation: CASSLGQGLLEQYF. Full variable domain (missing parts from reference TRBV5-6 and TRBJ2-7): DAGVTQSPTHLIKTRGQQVTLRCSPKSGHDTVSWYQQALGQGPQFIFQYYEEEERQRGNFPDRFSGHQFPNYSSELNVNALLLGDSALYLCASSLGQGLLEQYFGPGTRLTVT.

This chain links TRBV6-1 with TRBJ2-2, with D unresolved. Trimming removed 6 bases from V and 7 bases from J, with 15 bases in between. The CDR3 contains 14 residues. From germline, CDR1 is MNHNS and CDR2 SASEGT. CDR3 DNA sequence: TGTGCCAGCAGGTCGGCAGGAACGAACGGGGAGCTGTTTTTT. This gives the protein CASRSAGTNGELFF.

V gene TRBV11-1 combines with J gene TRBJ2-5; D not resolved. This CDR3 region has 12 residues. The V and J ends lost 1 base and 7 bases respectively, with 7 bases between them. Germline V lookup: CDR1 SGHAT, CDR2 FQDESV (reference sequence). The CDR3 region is CASSLELGTQYF. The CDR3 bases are TGTGCCAGCAGCTTAGAGCTTGGGACCCAGTACTTC. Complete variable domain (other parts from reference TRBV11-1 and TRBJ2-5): EAEVAQSPRYKITEKSQAVAFWCDPISGHATLYWYRQILGQGPELLVQFQDESVVDDSQLPKDRFSAERLKGVDSTLKIQPAELGDSAMYLCASSLELGTQYFGPGTRLLVL.

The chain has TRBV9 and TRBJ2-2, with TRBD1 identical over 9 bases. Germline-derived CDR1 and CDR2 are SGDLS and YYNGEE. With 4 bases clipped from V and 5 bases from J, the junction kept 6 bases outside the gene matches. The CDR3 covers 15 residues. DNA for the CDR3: TGTGCCAGCAGCTCCAACAGGGGGCGAACCGGGGAGCTGTTTTTT. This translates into CASSSNRGRTGELFF. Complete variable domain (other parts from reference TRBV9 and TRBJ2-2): DSGVTQTPKHLITATGQRVTLRCSPRSGDLSVYWYQQSLDQGLQFLIQYYNGEERAKGNILERFSAQQFPDLHSELNLSSLELGDSALYFCASSSNRGRTGELFFGEGSRLTVL.

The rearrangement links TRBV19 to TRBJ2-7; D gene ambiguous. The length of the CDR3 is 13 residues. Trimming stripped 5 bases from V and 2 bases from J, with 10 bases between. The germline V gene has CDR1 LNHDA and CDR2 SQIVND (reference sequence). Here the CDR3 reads CASSGRSAYEQYF. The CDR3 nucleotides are TGTGCCAGTAGTGGCAGGTCTGCCTACGAGCAGTACTTC.

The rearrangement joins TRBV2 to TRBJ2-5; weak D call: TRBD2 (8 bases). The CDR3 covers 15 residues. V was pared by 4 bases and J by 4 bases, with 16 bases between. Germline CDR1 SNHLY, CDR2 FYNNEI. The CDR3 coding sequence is TGTGCCAGCAGTGGGGCAGGGGGACTAGGAGAGACCCAGTACTTC. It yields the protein CASSGAGGLGETQYF. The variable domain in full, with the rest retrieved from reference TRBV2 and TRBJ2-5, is EPEVTQTPSHQVTQMGQEVILRCVPISNHLYFYWYRQILGQKVEFLVSFYNNEISEKSEIFDDQFSVERPDGSNFTLKIRSTKLEDSAMYFCASSGAGGLGETQYFGPGTRLLVL.

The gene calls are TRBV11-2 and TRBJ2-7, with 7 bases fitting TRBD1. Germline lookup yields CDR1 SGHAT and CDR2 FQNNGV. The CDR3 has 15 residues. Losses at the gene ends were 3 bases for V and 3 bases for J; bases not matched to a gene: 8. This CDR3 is CASSLRGPGSYEQYF. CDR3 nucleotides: TGTGCCAGCAGCTTGAGGGGGCCTGGGAGCTACGAGCAGTACTTC.

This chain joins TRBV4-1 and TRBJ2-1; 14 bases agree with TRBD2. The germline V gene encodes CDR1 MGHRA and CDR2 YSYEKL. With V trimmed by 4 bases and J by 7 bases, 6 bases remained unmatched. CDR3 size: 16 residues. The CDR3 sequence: CASSPLTSGRANEQFF. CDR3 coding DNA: TGCGCCAGCAGCCCCCTGACTAGCGGGAGGGCTAATGAGCAGTTCTTC.

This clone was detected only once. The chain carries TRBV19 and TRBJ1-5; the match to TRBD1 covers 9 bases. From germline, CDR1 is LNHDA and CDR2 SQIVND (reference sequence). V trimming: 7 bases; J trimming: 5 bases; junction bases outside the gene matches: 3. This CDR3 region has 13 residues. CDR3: CASKGQGDQPQHF. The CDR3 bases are TGTGCCAGTAAGGGACAGGGCGATCAGCCCCAGCATTTT.

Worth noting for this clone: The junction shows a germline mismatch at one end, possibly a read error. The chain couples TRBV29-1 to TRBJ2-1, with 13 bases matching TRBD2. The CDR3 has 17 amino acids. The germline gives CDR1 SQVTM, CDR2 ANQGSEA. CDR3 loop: CNVEGLAGVLSYNEQFF. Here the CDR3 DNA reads TGCAACGTTGAAGGACTAGCGGGAGTACTCTCCTACAATGAGCAGTTCTTC.

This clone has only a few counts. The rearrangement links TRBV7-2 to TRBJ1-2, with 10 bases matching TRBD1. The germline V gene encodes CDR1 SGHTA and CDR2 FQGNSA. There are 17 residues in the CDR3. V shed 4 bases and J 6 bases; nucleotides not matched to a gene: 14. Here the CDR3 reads CASSSTRVGQGKDGYTF. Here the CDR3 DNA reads TGTGCCAGCAGCTCAACTAGGGTGGGACAGGGGAAGGATGGCTACACCTTC.

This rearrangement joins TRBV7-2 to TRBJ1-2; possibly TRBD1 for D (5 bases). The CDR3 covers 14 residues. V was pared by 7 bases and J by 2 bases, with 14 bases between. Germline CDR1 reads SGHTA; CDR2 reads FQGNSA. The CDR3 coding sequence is TGTGCCAGCATCCCCGGGGGGACGAACTATGGCTACACCTTC. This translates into CASIPGGTNYGYTF.

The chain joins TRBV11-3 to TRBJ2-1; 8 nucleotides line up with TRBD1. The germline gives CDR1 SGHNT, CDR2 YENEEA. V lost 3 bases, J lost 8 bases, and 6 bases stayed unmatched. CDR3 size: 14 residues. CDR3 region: CASSFRTGSYEQFF. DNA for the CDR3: TGTGCCAGCAGCTTCCGGACAGGGTCGTATGAGCAGTTCTTC.

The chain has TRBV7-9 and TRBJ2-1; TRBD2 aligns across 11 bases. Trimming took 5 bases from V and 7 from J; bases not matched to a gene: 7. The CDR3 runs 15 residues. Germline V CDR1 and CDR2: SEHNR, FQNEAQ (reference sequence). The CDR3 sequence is CASSAPGLAVNEQFF. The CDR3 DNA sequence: TGTGCCAGCAGCGCGCCGGGACTAGCGGTTAATGAGCAGTTCTTC. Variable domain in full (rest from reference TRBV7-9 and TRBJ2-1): DTGVSQNPRHKITKRGQNVTFRCDPISEHNRLYWYRQTLGQGPEFLTYFQNEAQLEKSRLLSDRFSAERPKGSFSTLEIQRTEQGDSAMYLCASSAPGLAVNEQFFGPGTRLTVL.

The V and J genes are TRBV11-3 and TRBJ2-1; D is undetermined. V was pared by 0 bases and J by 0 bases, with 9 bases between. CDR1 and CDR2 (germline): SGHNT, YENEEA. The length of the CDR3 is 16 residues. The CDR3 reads CASSLDAQSSYNEQFF. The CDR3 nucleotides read TGTGCCAGCAGCTTAGACGCACAGAGCTCCTACAATGAGCAGTTCTTC.

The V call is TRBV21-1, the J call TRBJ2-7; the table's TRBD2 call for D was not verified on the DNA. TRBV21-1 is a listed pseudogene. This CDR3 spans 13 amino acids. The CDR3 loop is CASSKGGELEQYF. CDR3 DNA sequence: TGTGCCAGCAGCAAAGGAGGAGAACTCGAGCAGTACTTC.

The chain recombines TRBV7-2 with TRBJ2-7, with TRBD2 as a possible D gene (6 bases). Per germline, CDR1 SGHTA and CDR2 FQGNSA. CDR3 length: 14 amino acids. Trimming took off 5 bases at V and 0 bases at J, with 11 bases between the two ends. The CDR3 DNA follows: TGTGCCAGCAGCATAGACGGGGGCTCCTACGAGCAGTACTTC. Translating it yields CASSIDGGSYEQYF.

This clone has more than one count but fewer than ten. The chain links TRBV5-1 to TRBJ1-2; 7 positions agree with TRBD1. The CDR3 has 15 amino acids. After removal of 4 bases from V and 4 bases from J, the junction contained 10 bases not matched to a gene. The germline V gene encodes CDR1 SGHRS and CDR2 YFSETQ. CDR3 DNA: TGCGCCAGCAGCCCAGAACAGGGGCGTTCCTATGGCTACACCTTC. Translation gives CASSPEQGRSYGYTF. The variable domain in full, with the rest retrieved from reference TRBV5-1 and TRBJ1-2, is KAGVTQTPRYLIKTRGQQVTLSCSPISGHRSVSWYQQTPGQGLQFLFEYFSETQRNKGNFPGRFSGRQFSNSRSEMNVSTLELGDSALYLCASSPEQGRSYGYTFGSGTRLTVV.

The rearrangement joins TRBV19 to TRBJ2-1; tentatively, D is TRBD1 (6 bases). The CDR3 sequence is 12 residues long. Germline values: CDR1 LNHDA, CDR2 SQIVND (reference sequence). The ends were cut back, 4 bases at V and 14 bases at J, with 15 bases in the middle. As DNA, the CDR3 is TGTGCCAGTAGTAGTCACCGGGACATGGAGTTCTTC. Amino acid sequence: CASSSHRDMEFF. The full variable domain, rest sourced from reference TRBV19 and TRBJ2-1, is DGGITQSPKYLFRKEGQNVTLSCEQNLNHDAMYWYRQDPGQGLRLIYYSQIVNDFQKGDIAEGYSVSREKKESFPLTVTSAQKNPTAFYLCASSSHRDMEFFGPGTRLTVL.